This entry lists 7 T cell receptor beta chains sequenced from one sample in a study of blood T cell repertoires in COVID-19 (dated by TCRdb to the early 2020s). Library preparation used the immunoSEQ multiplex PCR assay. As stored in TCRdb, this immuneACCESS dataset retains in-frame rearrangements with V and J assigned. A fraction of the clones does not appear; measured against another copy, unresolved V genes explain less than half of the discrepancy, and the remainder lacks a known reason. This sample lists some 350,000 clones; about 87% were detected once. The ten largest account for 2.5% to 3.5% of the sample. Sequenced sample: peripheral blood. These TCRs come from a human donor in a cohort sampled during active COVID-19.

A note on this clone: The same CDR3 can be traced to other DNA sequences in this sample. V and J are TRBV18 and TRBJ1-1; unclear D gene. Trimming took off 2 bases at V and 3 bases at J, with 7 bases between the two ends. The CDR3 length is 13 residues. In germline, CDR1 is KGHSH, CDR2 LQKENI. For the CDR3, the DNA is TGTGCCAGCTCACCAGACCGGGACACTGAAGCTTTCTTT. Translating it yields CASSPDRDTEAFF.

The chain recombines TRBV7-2 with TRBJ1-2, with TRBD1 as a possible D gene (6 bases). Germline V lookup: CDR1 SGHTA, CDR2 FQGNSA. The CDR3 length is 15 residues. The V end lost 4 bases, the J end lost 4 bases, and 16 bases lay between the germline ends. CDR3 amino acids: CASSWGQGLGYGYTF. In nucleotides, the CDR3 is TGTGCCAGCAGCTGGGGGCAGGGCCTAGGCTATGGCTACACCTTC.

The chain couples TRBV7-3 to TRBJ1-1; 8 bases line up with TRBD1. V trimming: 2 bases; J trimming: 11 bases; junction bases outside the gene matches: 7. CDR1 and CDR2 from the germline V gene are SGHTA and FQGTGA. The CDR3 consists of 13 residues. CDR3: CASSLGGQGRAFF. The CDR3 nucleotides are TGTGCCAGCAGCTTAGGAGGACAGGGAAGGGCTTTCTTT.

Only one count was recorded for this clone. This chain uses TRBV4-2 with TRBJ2-7; no definite D call. The CDR3 spans 14 residues. Germline V lookup: CDR1 LGHNA, CDR2 YNFKEQ. V lost 0 bases to trimming and J lost 5 bases, with 11 bases between them. CDR3: CASSQDNIADEQYF. CDR3 DNA sequence: TGTGCCAGCAGCCAAGATAATATTGCGGACGAGCAGTACTTC.

The genes are TRBV5-1 and TRBJ1-2; D is perhaps TRBD1 (6 bases). Germline V gene lookup returns CDR1 SGHRS and CDR2 YFSETQ. This CDR3 is 15 amino acids long. V lost 4 bases and J 6 bases, leaving 19 bases between the germline ends. The chain's CDR3 is CASSPNRGGIDGYTF. CDR3 DNA: TGCGCCAGCAGCCCAAATCGGGGGGGCATCGATGGCTACACCTTC.

The gene calls are TRBV5-1 and TRBJ2-1, with D possibly matching TRBD2 (6 bases). V was shortened by 4 bases and J by 2 bases, with 16 bases between the two germline ends. The CDR3 sequence is 16 residues long. The germline V gene encodes CDR1 SGHRS and CDR2 YFSETQ. CDR3 in DNA: TGCGCCAGCAGCGCACCTCGGGGGAGCGCCTACAATGAGCAGTTCTTC. Amino acid sequence: CASSAPRGSAYNEQFF.

This clone was seen just once. The DNA of the CDR3 is TGTGCCAGTAGCTCGACGGGGTCCTACGAGCAGTACTTC. Translation: CASSSTGSYEQYF. This rearrangement joins TRBV19 to TRBJ2-7; TRBD2 is a possible D gene (5 bases). V was pared by 6 bases and J by 1 base, with 10 bases between. The CDR3 is 13 residues long. The germline CDR1 and CDR2 sequences are LNHDA and SQIVND (reference sequence).